These 5 T cell receptor beta chains originate from one sample sequenced in a study of CD8 T cells in ankylosing spondylitis. TCRdb processed the 5' RACE reads anew with MiXCR; each CDR3 protein has one entry. The sample shows about 150,000 distinct CDR3 sequences, around two fifths of them seen only once. Sequencing used synovial fluid, either unsorted or a sorted T cell fraction (not recorded which). Source of these receptors: a male donor with ankylosing spondylitis.

This clonotype was counted only a few times. The chain joins TRBV4-3 to TRBJ2-5, with TRBD2 identical over 11 bases. The junction had 14 bases not matched to a gene; V was cut back by 0 bases and J by 5 bases. CDR1 LGHNA and CDR2 YSLEER come from the germline V gene. This CDR3 is built from 19 residues. The CDR3 bases are TGCGCCAGCAGCCAAGATTTGGACTTAGCGGGAGGGCCGGAGGAGACCCAGTACTTC. It yields the protein CASSQDLDLAGGPEETQYF.

V is TRBV7-6 and J is TRBJ1-1; no reliable D call. This CDR3 contains 14 residues. Germline V CDR1 and CDR2: SGHVS, FNYEAQ. The V and J ends lost 0 bases and 4 bases respectively, with 9 bases between them. CDR3 residues: CASSLAADRTEAFF. The CDR3 DNA sequence: TGTGCCAGCAGCTTAGCGGCGGACCGCACTGAAGCTTTCTTT. Full variable domain (remainder filled in from reference TRBV7-6 and TRBJ1-1): GAGVSQSPRYKVTKRGQDVALRCDPISGHVSLYWYRQALGQGPEFLTYFNYEAQQDKSGLPNDRFSAERPEGSISTLTIQRTEQRDSAMYRCASSLAADRTEAFFGQGTRLTVV.

This clonotype was recorded a few times. The V call is TRBV10-2, the J call TRBJ2-2; a weak D match, TRBD2 (6 bases). Germline CDR1 reads WSHSY; CDR2 reads SAAADI. The CDR3 loop spans 13 amino acids. The V and J ends lost 10 bases and 6 bases respectively, with 15 bases between them. In DNA, the CDR3 is TGCGCCACCTCGGCTAGCGAGGCCGGGGAGCTGTTTTTT. Amino acids: CATSASEAGELFF.

Worth noting for this clonotype: The junction departs from the called germline gene at one end, perhaps through a read error. The rearrangement links TRBV7-2 to TRBJ2-7; 7 bases map to TRBD1. The germline CDR1 and CDR2 sequences are SGHTA and FQGNSA. The CDR3 is 13 amino acids. The CDR3 protein is CASRLGDSYEQYF. The CDR3 nucleotides read TGTGCCAGCAGGTTAGGGGACAGCTACGAGCAGTACTTC.

Ten or more counts support this clonotype. The CDR3 reads CASSEGGQGGDEQFF. DNA for the CDR3: TGTGCCAGCAGTGAAGGGGGACAGGGGGGCGATGAGCAGTTCTTC. The V gene is TRBV6-1, the J gene TRBJ2-1; 11 bases match TRBD1. The CDR3 runs to 15 residues. J was trimmed by 8 bases and V by 1 base; bases with no gene match: 4. Germline V lookup: CDR1 MNHNS, CDR2 SASEGT.